These 8 T cell receptor beta chains came from one sample sequenced in a study of T cells after yellow fever vaccination. TCRdb ran MiXCR on the 5' RACE reads and lists one entry per CDR3 protein. The data contain about 240,000 distinct CDR3 sequences, 3.6% of them singletons. The sequences come from PBMCs, collected 15 days after the yellow fever booster vaccination. Receptors were obtained from a man aged 18 to 29 who received the YFV17D yellow fever vaccine.

Ten or more counts support this clonotype. V is TRBV5-1 and J is TRBJ1-2; TRBD1 is a possible D gene (6 bases). This CDR3 has 12 residues. Germline V gives CDR1 SGHRS, CDR2 YFSETQ. V gave up 3 bases and J gave up 8 bases, with 11 bases separating them. For the CDR3, the DNA is TGCGCCAGCAGCTACGACAGGCGGGGCTACACCTTC. Translating it yields CASSYDRRGYTF.

This clonotype was found many times. The chain is built from TRBV7-2 and TRBJ2-1; 15 bases are shared with TRBD2. Germline lookup yields CDR1 SGHTA and CDR2 FQGNSA. V lost 5 bases to trimming and J lost 2 bases; unmatched junction nucleotides: 10. This CDR3 has 19 residues. CDR3 coding DNA: TGTGCCAGCAGCCCAAGGACTAGCGGGGGGGCCATCACCTACAATGAGCAGTTCTTC. Its translation: CASSPRTSGGAITYNEQFF.

This clonotype was seen repeatedly, ten times or more. The chain joins TRBV7-9 to TRBJ1-2, with a tentative D call TRBD1 (5 bases). Trimming took off 3 bases at V and 3 bases at J, with 23 bases between the two ends. The CDR3 contains 18 residues. CDR1 and CDR2 from the germline V gene are SEHNR and FQNEAQ (reference sequence). For the CDR3, the DNA is TGTGCCAGCAGCTTTGACCCCACCATTGGGGCCGATTACTATGGCTACACCTTC. Protein product: CASSFDPTIGADYYGYTF.

Ten or more counts support this clonotype. The V gene is TRBV7-3, the J gene TRBJ2-1; 11 bases are a match to TRBD2. The CDR3 has 14 amino acids. CDR1 and CDR2 (germline): SGHTA, FQGTGA. Trimming took 4 bases from V and 7 from J; bases not matched to a gene: 3. CDR3 sequence (DNA): TGTGCCAGCAGCTCTAGCGGGGGGACTAATGAGCAGTTCTTC. This encodes CASSSSGGTNEQFF.

This clonotype was seen many times. V usage is TRBV3-1 and J usage is TRBJ1-2; 8 bases match TRBD1. Germline trimming cut 3 bases from V and 1 base from J; bases unmatched to any gene: 7. Germline CDR1 and CDR2: LGHDT and YNNKEL (reference sequence). CDR3 size: 16 residues. The CDR3 DNA follows: TGTGCCAGCAGCCACATGGACAGGGTGGATAACTATGGCTACACCTTC. This codes for CASSHMDRVDNYGYTF.

The V gene is TRBV7-9, the J gene TRBJ1-1, with 12 bases fitting TRBD1. The ends lost 5 bases at V and 1 base at J; junction bases unmatched: 8. Germline lookup yields CDR1 SEHNR and CDR2 FQNEAQ (reference sequence). This CDR3 contains 17 residues. CDR3 residues: CASSRLGQGAGNTEAFF. The CDR3 DNA is TGTGCCAGCAGCAGGCTGGGACAGGGGGCTGGGAACACTGAAGCTTTCTTT.

About this clonotype: This may be a read error, as it is one base from a much larger clone. The rearrangement joins TRBV7-2 to TRBJ1-1; possible D gene TRBD1, 5 bases. The CDR3 sequence is 13 residues long. The germline V gene has CDR1 SGHTA and CDR2 FQGNSA. The CDR3 region has the DNA TGTGTCAGCAGCTTAGGGGCCGGCACTGAAGCTTTCTTT. Translated: CVSSLGAGTEAFF.

This clonotype came up many times. This chain joins TRBV7-9 and TRBJ2-7; D is uncertain. Trimming pared 1 base from V and 9 bases from J, leaving 22 bases between. The CDR3 covers 16 residues. Germline CDR1 is SEHNR and CDR2 is FQNEAQ (reference sequence). CDR3: CASSLESPGAGSLQYV. DNA of the CDR3: TGTGCCAGCAGCTTAGAGAGTCCCGGAGCAGGATCGTTGCAGTACGTC.